One T cell receptor beta chain is described in this entry. An end of the junction differs from the germline gene, which may be a read error. Germline V gives CDR1 SEHNR, CDR2 FQNEAQ (reference sequence). This CDR3 is 14 amino acids long. The primer mix had 60 Vbeta and 13 Jbeta primers. TCRdb's table, derived via immunoSEQ multiplex PCR, lists solely in-frame clones and lacks some. The repertoire has approximately 150,000 clones, around three quarters of them found once; the top ten carry approximately 1.5%. The data originate from a study of cytomegalovirus exposure and HLA in healthy donors. The chain uses TRBV7-9 and TRBJ2-3; 7 bases align to TRBD1. Material: PBMCs. The receptor was derived from a middle-aged man in good health and CMV-seronegative. The CDR3 sequence is CSSSVTGWPDTQYF. The CDR3 coding sequence is TGTTCCAGCAGCGTGACAGGGTGGCCAGATACGCAGTATTTT.